These 23 T cell receptor beta chains originate from one sample sequenced in a study of T cell responses to AZD1222 COVID-19 vaccine. The table came from immunoSEQ multiplex PCR; TCRdb's copy has only in-frame clones and leaves some out. Of some 94,000 clones in the sample, more than 70% were seen once. The specimen comprised peripheral blood, sampled 28 days after the second AZD1222 dose. The origin of the receptors is an adult who received the AZD1222 COVID-19 vaccine.

The chain couples TRBV6-5 to TRBJ2-7; 9 bases align to TRBD1. Unmatched junction bases numbered 8, after V lost 9 bases and J lost 2 bases. The CDR3 is 14 residues long. From germline, CDR1 is MNHEY and CDR2 SVGAGI. The CDR3 DNA reads TGTGCCAGTTCCGGGACAGGGAAAACCTACGAGCAGTACGTC. It translates to CASSGTGKTYEQYV.

The V call is TRBV7-2, the J call TRBJ1-5; D gene unclear. The CDR3 spans 12 residues. V lost 0 bases, J lost 13 bases, and 10 bases lay in between. Germline values: CDR1 SGHTA, CDR2 FQGNSA. CDR3 in amino acids: CASSLAGALQHF. The CDR3 bases are TGTGCCAGCAGCTTAGCGGGAGCCTTACAGCATTTT.

V usage is TRBV7-9 and J usage is TRBJ2-5; a possible D gene is TRBD2 (5 bases). V was clipped by 5 bases and J by 3 bases, with 13 bases between them. Germline V lookup: CDR1 SEHNR, CDR2 FQNEAQ (reference sequence). The CDR3 consists of 14 residues. The CDR3 DNA sequence: TGTGCCAGCAGCCCAAGGACTCCTGAAGAGACCCAGTACTTC. Its translation is CASSPRTPEETQYF.

The chain recombines TRBV4-3 with TRBJ2-7, with D maybe TRBD2 (5 bases). The V gene lost 0 bases and the J gene lost 1 base, with 13 bases spanning the gap. The germline CDR1 and CDR2 sequences are LGHNA and YSLEER. The length of the CDR3 is 16 residues. CDR3 nucleotides: TGCGCCAGCAGCCAAGAAACGTTCGGAGGTTCCTACGAGCAGTACTTC. Translation gives CASSQETFGGSYEQYF.

This chain uses TRBV5-1 with TRBJ2-3; D gene uncertain. The CDR3 runs to 14 residues. Germline V gene sequence: CDR1 SGHRS, CDR2 YFSETQ. Trimming pared 4 bases from V and 0 bases from J, leaving 9 bases between. The CDR3 bases are TGCGCCAGCAGCCATGACGGTAGCACAGATACGCAGTATTTT. It encodes CASSHDGSTDTQYF.

This rearrangement joins TRBV7-2 to TRBJ1-3; D is possibly TRBD1 (6 bases). The ends were cut back, 1 base at V and 0 bases at J, with 13 bases in the middle. This CDR3 has 17 residues. Germline CDR1 is SGHTA and CDR2 is FQGNSA. The CDR3 loop reads CASSLVSGVSSGNTIYF. In DNA form, the CDR3 reads TGTGCCAGCAGCTTAGTTTCAGGGGTCAGCTCTGGAAACACCATATATTTT.

This clone appeared once. The chain couples TRBV3-1 (or the pseudogene TRBV3-2) to TRBJ2-5; TRBD2 might be the D (5 bases). The germline gives CDR1 LGHDT, CDR2 YNNKEL (reference sequence). The CDR3 has 12 residues. The germline V and J ends were trimmed by 7 bases and 5 bases, with 11 bases remaining between them. CDR3 amino acids: CASIGPGETQYF. The CDR3 nucleotides read TGTGCCAGCATTGGGCCGGGGGAGACCCAGTACTTC.

This chain links TRBV19 with TRBJ2-1; D is ambiguous. The CDR3 is 10 residues long. CDR1 is LNHDA, CDR2 SQIVND, per germline (reference sequence). The V end lost 11 bases, the J end lost 14 bases, and 16 bases lay between the germline ends. This CDR3 is CARVSQDEFF. CDR3 coding DNA: TGTGCCCGGGTCAGTCAGGATGAGTTCTTC.

The V and J genes are TRBV19 and TRBJ2-5; perhaps TRBD1 as D (6 bases). Germline-derived CDR1 and CDR2 are LNHDA and SQIVND (reference sequence). Trimming took off 8 bases at V and 2 bases at J, with 15 bases between the two ends. The CDR3 has 14 residues. DNA for the CDR3: TGTGCCAGTGGCTCGGGACAACGACAAGAGACCCAGTACTTC. This sequence encodes CASGSGQRQETQYF.

V gene TRBV2 combines with J gene TRBJ1-6; no clear D. This CDR3 region has 16 residues. Per germline, CDR1 SNHLY and CDR2 FYNNEI. V was clipped by 7 bases and J by 0 bases, with 13 bases between them. The DNA of the CDR3 is TGTGCCAGCAAGCCGGGCAGAAGCTCCTATAATTCACCCCTCCACTTT. It yields the protein CASKPGRSSYNSPLHF. The variable domain in full, completed from reference TRBV2 and TRBJ1-6, reads EPEVTQTPSHQVTQMGQEVILRCVPISNHLYFYWYRQILGQKVEFLVSFYNNEISEKSEIFDDQFSVERPDGSNFTLKIRSTKLEDSAMYFCASKPGRSSYNSPLHFGNGTRLTVT.

The rearrangement links TRBV5-1 to TRBJ2-2; either TRBD1 or TRBD2 may supply D (6 bases each). There are 14 residues in the CDR3. V lost 4 bases and J lost 8, with 15 bases in between. Germline V gene sequence: CDR1 SGHRS, CDR2 YFSETQ. The CDR3 DNA is TGCGCCAGCAGCCCCGGGGGCAGGGAAGGGGAGCTGTTTTTT. Its protein is CASSPGGREGELFF.

This rearrangement joins TRBV7-8 to TRBJ1-6; D is unresolved. Per the germline V gene, CDR1 is SGHVS and CDR2 is FQNEAQ. CDR3 length: 13 residues. The V end lost 5 bases, the J end lost 7 bases, and 9 bases lay between the germline ends. The CDR3 coding sequence is TGTGCCAGCAGCCCTAGTGGGAATTCACCCCTCCACTTT. Translation gives CASSPSGNSPLHF.

The chain is built from TRBV27 and TRBJ1-2; tentatively, D is TRBD1 (6 bases). There are 14 residues in the CDR3. Germline CDR1 MNHEY, CDR2 SMNVEV (reference sequence). V was pared by 5 bases and J by 1 base, with 11 bases between. For the CDR3, the DNA is TGTGCCAGCAGTCCGATACAGGGTAACTATGGCTACACCTTC. Its protein product is CASSPIQGNYGYTF.

The rearrangement uses TRBV16 and TRBJ1-5; 7 bases are a match to TRBD1. Germline V gene sequence: CDR1 KGHSY, CDR2 FQNENV. The trim removed 3 bases at V and 6 bases at J, leaving 11 bases unmatched. The CDR3 consists of 16 residues. The CDR3 spells CASSHQGRGSPQPQHF. DNA for the CDR3: TGTGCCAGCAGCCACCAAGGCAGGGGGAGCCCTCAGCCCCAGCATTTT.

CDR3 DNA sequence: TGTGCCAGCAGCTTGACAGGGGGCAGGACTGAAGCTTTCTTT. As protein: CASSLTGGRTEAFF. The gene calls are TRBV11-2 and TRBJ1-1, with TRBD1 identical over 10 bases. The CDR3 contains 14 residues. V trimming: 3 bases; J trimming: 5 bases; junction bases outside the gene matches: 3. Per the germline V gene, CDR1 is SGHAT and CDR2 is FQNNGV.

This chain uses TRBV4-1 with TRBJ1-5; no clear D gene. Trimming stripped 2 bases from V and 6 bases from J, with 20 bases between. Germline loops: CDR1 MGHRA, CDR2 YSYEKL. The CDR3 covers 17 residues. CDR3 DNA sequence: TGCGCCAGCAGCCAACCAATTTCCGGGGATCTAATTCAGCCCCAGCATTTT. It yields the protein CASSQPISGDLIQPQHF.

This clone was seen just once. This sequence joins TRBV9 and TRBJ1-2, with 7 bases aligning to TRBD1. Germline values: CDR1 SGDLS, CDR2 YYNGEE. This CDR3 has 13 amino acids. The V and J ends lost 2 bases and 8 bases, in that order; junction bases with no gene match: 6. The CDR3, as DNA: TGTGCCAGCAGCGTTGGGACAGATCGAGGCTACACCTTC. It is translated as CASSVGTDRGYTF.

The chain employs TRBV7-9 and TRBJ1-2; no firm D call. CDR1 and CDR2 from the germline V gene are SEHNR and FQNEAQ (reference sequence). This CDR3 is 13 amino acids long. Deletions cut 5 bases from V and 8 bases from J, with 15 bases between. The CDR3 sequence: CASSDQDVGGYTF. The CDR3 nucleotides are TGTGCCAGCAGCGACCAGGATGTTGGAGGCTACACCTTC.

The chain uses TRBV7-6 and TRBJ2-3, with D unresolved. CDR1 is SGHVS and CDR2 is FNYEAQ in the germline V gene. V lost 2 bases, J lost 6 bases, and 12 bases lay in between. This CDR3 contains 14 residues. CDR3 region: CASSLSVFGDTQYF. CDR3 DNA sequence: TGTGCCAGCAGCTTATCGGTATTCGGGGATACGCAGTATTTT.

The count of this clone is one. The rearrangement links TRBV29-1 to TRBJ2-1; D uncertain. Trimming pared 7 bases from V and 6 bases from J, leaving 7 bases between. The CDR3 runs to 10 residues. Germline assignment: CDR1 SQVTM and CDR2 ANQGSEA. Written as DNA, the CDR3 is TGCAGCGCCCGCGCCAATGAGCAGTTCTTC. This encodes CSARANEQFF.

In DNA form, the CDR3 reads TGTGCCAGCAGCCATCACGAGGGCTACACCTTC. Translating gives CASSHHEGYTF. This chain connects TRBV7-2 to TRBJ1-2; D gene unclear. The V gene lost 5 bases and the J gene lost 8 bases, with 9 bases spanning the gap. Germline V lookup: CDR1 SGHTA, CDR2 FQGNSA. The CDR3 has 11 residues.

The CDR3 bases are TGTGCCAGCAGTACTCGGGGCACAGATACGCAGTATTTT. It specifies CASSTRGTDTQYF. The chain joins TRBV7-9 to TRBJ2-3; D gene ambiguous. Per the germline V gene, CDR1 is SEHNR and CDR2 is FQNEAQ (reference sequence). With 6 bases removed from V and 1 base from J, the gap between germline ends came to 8 bases. The CDR3 length is 13 residues. The full variable domain, rest sourced from reference TRBV7-9 and TRBJ2-3, is DTGVSQNPRHKITKRGQNVTFRCDPISEHNRLYWYRQTLGQGPEFLTYFQNEAQLEKSRLLSDRFSAERPKGSFSTLEIQRTEQGDSAMYLCASSTRGTDTQYFGPGTRLTVL.

The rearrangement links TRBV11-2 to TRBJ2-5; D is unresolved. The V end was cut by 1 base, the J end by 0 bases, with 12 bases between. The CDR3 loop spans 16 amino acids. Germline values: CDR1 SGHAT, CDR2 FQNNGV. This CDR3 is CASSLGPWGYQETQYF. CDR3 bases: TGTGCCAGCAGCTTAGGACCATGGGGTTACCAAGAGACCCAGTACTTC.